Listed below are T cell receptor beta chains from one sample, sequenced in a study of siplizumab effects on memory and regulatory T cells. Repertoires were generated with immunoSEQ multiplex PCR, while TCRdb's copy carries only in-frame clones and drops some. The sample has about 50,000 clones; approximately 84% are singletons. The sequenced sample was naive CD8+ T cells sorted from blood. These receptors were taken from a human donor in good health. Both conserved end residues are part of each CDR3.

j_call v_call cdr3_aa
TRBJ2-1 TRBV4-1 CASSQVTRHEQFF
TRBJ2-1 TRBV7-9 CASSRAGLAGMSSYNEQFF
TRBJ1-2 TRBV6-4 CASSEVDRGRTPYGYTF
TRBJ1-2 TRBV9 CASSVPGSTNYGYTF
TRBJ2-1 TRBV27 CASSDRGNEQFF
TRBJ2-7 TRBV11-2 CASSFRPYEQYF
TRBJ2-7 TRBV11-2 CASSLYTSYEQYF
TRBJ2-6 TRBV7-9 CASKSGANVLTF
TRBJ2-2 TRBV25-1 CASSEYREGGGELFF
TRBJ1-2 TRBV21-1 CASSKTGTGYGYTF
TRBJ2-1 TRBV9 CASSASAGNEQFF
TRBJ2-5 TRBV11-3 CASSSGTAETQYF
TRBJ1-5 TRBV27 CASSDPGGNQPQHF
TRBJ2-7 TRBV23-1 CASTPDISREAYEQYF
TRBJ2-1 TRBV14 CASSPGTGGINEQFF
TRBJ2-3 TRBV6-5 CASSYEAGGFWDTQYF
TRBJ2-1 TRBV27 CASSGVTPYNEQFF
TRBJ2-2 TRBV25-1 CASSEIPGTGSMGELFF
TRBJ2-5 TRBV29-1 CSGRRQEAQYF
TRBJ2-7 TRBV19 CASSIEIRNYEQYF
TRBJ1-3 TRBV19 CASSIFPRDAPGGNTIYF
TRBJ2-7 TRBV2 CASSQSVYEQYF
TRBJ2-7 TRBV4-1 CASSQDRAGGSYEQYF
TRBJ2-2 TRBV9 CASSPLHLPSGGELFF
TRBJ1-3 TRBV19 CASSTSPDTIYF
TRBJ2-1 TRBV13 CASSLVSSGYNEQFF
TRBJ2-7 TRBV27 CASSSEGPQGSHYEQYF
TRBJ2-2 TRBV6-5 CASSYSAANTGELFF
TRBJ2-7 TRBV2 CASSETTYEQYF
TRBJ2-7 TRBV4-1 CASSQTGFSYEQYF
TRBJ2-7 TRBV4-1 CASSHLVGTLYEQYF
TRBJ1-5 TRBV6-5 CASSIDQPQHF
TRBJ2-2 TRBV30 CAWRVFANTGELFF
TRBJ2-7 TRBV27 CASSWSSSYEQYF
TRBJ2-7 TRBV11-2 CASTGEDEQYF
TRBJ2-7 TRBV5-1 CASSPGGTYEQYF
TRBJ2-1 TRBV5-1 CASSAGTGPYNEQFF
TRBJ1-2 TRBV9 CASNLQTGNYGYTF
TRBJ1-4 TRBV19 CASSIGVGGLFF
TRBJ2-7 TRBV6-1 CASSESVGDSAYPYEQYF
TRBJ1-1 TRBV5-1 CASSLAERTEAFF
TRBJ1-4 TRBV2 CASSWEETDATNEKLFF